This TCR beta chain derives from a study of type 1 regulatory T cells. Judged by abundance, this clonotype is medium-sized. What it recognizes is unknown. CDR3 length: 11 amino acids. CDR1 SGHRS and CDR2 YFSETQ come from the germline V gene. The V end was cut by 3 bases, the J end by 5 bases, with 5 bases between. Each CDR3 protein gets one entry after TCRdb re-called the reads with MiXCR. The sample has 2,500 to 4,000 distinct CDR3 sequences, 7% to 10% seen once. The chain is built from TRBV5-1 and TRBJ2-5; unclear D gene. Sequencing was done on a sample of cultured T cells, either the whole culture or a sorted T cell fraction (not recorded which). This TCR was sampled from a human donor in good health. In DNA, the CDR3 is TGCGCCAGCAGCTACAAGGAGACCCAGTACTTC. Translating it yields CASSYKETQYF.